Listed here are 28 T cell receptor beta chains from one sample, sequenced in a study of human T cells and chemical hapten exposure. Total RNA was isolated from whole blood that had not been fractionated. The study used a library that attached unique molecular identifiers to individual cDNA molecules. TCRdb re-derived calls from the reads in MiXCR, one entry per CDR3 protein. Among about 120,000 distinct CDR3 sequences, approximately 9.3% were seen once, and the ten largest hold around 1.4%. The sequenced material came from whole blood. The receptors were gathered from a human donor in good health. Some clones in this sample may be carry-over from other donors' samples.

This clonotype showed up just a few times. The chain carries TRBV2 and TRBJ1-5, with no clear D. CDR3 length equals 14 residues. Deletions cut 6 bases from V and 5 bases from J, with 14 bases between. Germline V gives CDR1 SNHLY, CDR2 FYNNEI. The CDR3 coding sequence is TGTGCCAGCAGGGTGGACGCATCGTATCAGCCCCAGCATTTT. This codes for CASRVDASYQPQHF.

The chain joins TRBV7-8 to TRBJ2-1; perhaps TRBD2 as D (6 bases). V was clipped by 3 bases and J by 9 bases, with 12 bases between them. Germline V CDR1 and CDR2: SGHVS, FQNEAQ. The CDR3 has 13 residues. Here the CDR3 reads CASSLGDSGEQFF. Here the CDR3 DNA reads TGTGCCAGCAGCTTGGGGGACTCCGGTGAGCAGTTCTTC.

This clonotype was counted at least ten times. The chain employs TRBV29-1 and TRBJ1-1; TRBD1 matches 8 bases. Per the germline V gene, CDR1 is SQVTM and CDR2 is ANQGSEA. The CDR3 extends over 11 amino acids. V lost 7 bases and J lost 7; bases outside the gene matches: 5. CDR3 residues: CSGWTGNEAFF. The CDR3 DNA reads TGCAGCGGGTGGACAGGGAATGAAGCTTTCTTT.

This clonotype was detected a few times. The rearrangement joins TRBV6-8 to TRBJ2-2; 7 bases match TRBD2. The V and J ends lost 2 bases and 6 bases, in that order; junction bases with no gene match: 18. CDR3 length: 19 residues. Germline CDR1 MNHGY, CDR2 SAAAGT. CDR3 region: CASSYPNLSGLVSAGELFF. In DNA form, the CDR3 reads TGTGCCAGCAGTTACCCAAATCTATCCGGACTAGTTTCCGCCGGGGAGCTGTTTTTT.

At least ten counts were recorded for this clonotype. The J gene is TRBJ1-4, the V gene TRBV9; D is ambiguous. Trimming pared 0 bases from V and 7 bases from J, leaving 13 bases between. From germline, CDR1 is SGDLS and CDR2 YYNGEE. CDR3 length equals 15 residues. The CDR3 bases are TGTGCCAGCAGCGTAGGGACGAAAGAGCGTGAAAAACTGTTTTTT. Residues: CASSVGTKEREKLFF.

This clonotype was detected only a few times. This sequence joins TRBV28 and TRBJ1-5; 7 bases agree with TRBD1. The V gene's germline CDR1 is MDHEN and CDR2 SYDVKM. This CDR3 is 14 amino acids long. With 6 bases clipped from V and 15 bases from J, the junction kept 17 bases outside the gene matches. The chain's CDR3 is CASSPTRNRGVWHF. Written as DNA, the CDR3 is TGTGCCAGCAGCCCCACCCGAAACAGGGGAGTATGGCATTTT.

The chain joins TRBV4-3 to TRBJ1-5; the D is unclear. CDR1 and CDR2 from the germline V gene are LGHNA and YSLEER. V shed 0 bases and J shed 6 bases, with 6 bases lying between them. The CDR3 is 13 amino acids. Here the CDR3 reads CASSQDSSQPQHF. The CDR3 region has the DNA TGCGCCAGCAGCCAAGATTCCAGTCAGCCCCAGCATTTT.

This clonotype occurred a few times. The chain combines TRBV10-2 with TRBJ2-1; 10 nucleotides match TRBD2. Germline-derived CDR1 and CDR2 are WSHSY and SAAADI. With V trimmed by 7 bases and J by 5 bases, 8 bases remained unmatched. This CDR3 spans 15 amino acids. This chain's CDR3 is CASTSGLASHNEQFF. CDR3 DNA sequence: TGCGCCAGCACTTCGGGACTAGCGAGCCACAATGAGCAGTTCTTC.

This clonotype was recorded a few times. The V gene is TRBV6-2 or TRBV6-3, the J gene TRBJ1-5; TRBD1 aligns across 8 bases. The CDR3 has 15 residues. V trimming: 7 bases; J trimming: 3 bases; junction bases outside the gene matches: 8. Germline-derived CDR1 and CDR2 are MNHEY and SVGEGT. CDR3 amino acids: CASKTGTGHNQPQHF. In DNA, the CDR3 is TGTGCCAGCAAAACAGGGACAGGCCACAATCAGCCCCAGCATTTT.

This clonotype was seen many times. The CDR3 sequence: CASSSGQRNQPQHF. The CDR3 nucleotides are TGTGCCAGCAGTTCGGGACAGAGAAATCAGCCCCAGCATTTT. The rearrangement links TRBV6-5 to TRBJ1-5; 7 positions match TRBD1. Looked up from germline, CDR1 is MNHEY and CDR2 is SVGAGI. The CDR3 is made up of 14 amino acids. Trimming took 4 bases from V and 4 from J; bases not matched to a gene: 4.

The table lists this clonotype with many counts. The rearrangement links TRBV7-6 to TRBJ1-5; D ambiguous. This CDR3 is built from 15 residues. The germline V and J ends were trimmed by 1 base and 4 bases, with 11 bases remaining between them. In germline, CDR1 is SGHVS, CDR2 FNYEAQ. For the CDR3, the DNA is TGTGCCAGCAGCTTAGAGGCAGGCCAGAATCAGCCCCAGCATTTT. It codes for CASSLEAGQNQPQHF. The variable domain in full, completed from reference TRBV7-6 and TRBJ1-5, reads GAGVSQSPRYKVTKRGQDVALRCDPISGHVSLYWYRQALGQGPEFLTYFNYEAQQDKSGLPNDRFSAERPEGSISTLTIQRTEQRDSAMYRCASSLEAGQNQPQHFGDGTRLSIL.

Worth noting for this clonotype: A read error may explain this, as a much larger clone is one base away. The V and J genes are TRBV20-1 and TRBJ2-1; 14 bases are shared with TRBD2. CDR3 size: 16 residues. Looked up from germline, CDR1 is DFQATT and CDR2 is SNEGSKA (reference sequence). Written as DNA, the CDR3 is TGCAGTGCTGGAGATCTGACTAGCGGGGGGGTGAATGAGCAGTTCTTC. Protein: CSAGDLTSGGVNEQFF.

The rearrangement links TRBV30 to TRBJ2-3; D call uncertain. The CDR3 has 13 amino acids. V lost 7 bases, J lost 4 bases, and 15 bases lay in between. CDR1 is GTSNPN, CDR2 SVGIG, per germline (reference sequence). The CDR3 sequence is CALRGDTPDTQYF. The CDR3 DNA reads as TGTGCCTTGAGAGGTGACACCCCAGATACGCAGTATTTT.

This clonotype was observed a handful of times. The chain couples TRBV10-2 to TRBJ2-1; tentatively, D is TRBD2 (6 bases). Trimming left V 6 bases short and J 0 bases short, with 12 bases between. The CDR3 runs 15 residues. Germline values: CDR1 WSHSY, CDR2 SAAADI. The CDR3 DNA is TGCGCCAGCAGGTGGACTACGAGCTCCTACAATGAGCAGTTCTTC. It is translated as CASRWTTSSYNEQFF.

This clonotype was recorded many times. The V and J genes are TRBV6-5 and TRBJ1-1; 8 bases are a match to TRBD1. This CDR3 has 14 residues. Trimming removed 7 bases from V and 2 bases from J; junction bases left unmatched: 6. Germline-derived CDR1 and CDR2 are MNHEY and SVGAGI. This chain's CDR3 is CASKSTGGNTEAFF. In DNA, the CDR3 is TGTGCCAGCAAGTCAACAGGGGGAAACACTGAAGCTTTCTTT.

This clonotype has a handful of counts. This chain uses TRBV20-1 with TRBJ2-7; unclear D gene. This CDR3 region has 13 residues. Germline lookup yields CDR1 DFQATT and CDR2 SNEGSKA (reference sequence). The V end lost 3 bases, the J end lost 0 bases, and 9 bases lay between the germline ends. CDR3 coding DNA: TGCAGTGCTAGGGGCGGCAGCTCCTACGAGCAGTACTTC. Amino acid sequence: CSARGGSSYEQYF.

DNA for the CDR3: TGTGCCAGCAAACCGGCCCTGGGCTCCTACAATGAGCAGTTCTTC. Translation: CASKPALGSYNEQFF. This chain connects TRBV3-1 to TRBJ2-1; no clear D gene. The CDR3 spans 15 residues. Trimming pared 7 bases from V and 0 bases from J, leaving 13 bases between. Germline V lookup: CDR1 LGHDT, CDR2 YNNKEL (reference sequence).

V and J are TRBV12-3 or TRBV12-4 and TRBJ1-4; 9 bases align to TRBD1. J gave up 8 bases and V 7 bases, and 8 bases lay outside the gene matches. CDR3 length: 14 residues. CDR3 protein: CASKWDRDREKLFF. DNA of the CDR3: TGTGCCAGCAAATGGGACAGGGACCGGGAAAAACTGTTTTTT.

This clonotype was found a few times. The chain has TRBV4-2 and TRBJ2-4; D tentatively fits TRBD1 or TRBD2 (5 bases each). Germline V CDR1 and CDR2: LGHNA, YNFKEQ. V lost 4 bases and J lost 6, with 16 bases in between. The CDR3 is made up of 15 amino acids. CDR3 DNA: TGTGCCAGCAGCCCCAATCGGCAGGGACGAAACATTCAGTACTTC. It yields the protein CASSPNRQGRNIQYF.

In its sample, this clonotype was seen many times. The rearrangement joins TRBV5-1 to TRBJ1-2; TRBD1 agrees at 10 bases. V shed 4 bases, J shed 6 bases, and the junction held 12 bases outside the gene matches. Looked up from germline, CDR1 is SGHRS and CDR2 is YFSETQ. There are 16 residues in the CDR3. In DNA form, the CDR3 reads TGCGCCAGCAGCGCCGGACAGGGGGTAGCAGTGGATGGCTACACCTTC. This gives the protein CASSAGQGVAVDGYTF.

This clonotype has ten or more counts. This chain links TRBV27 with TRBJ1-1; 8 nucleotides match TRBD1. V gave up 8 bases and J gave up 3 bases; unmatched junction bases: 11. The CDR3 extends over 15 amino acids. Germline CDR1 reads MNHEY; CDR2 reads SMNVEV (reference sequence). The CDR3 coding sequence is TGTGCCAGCTCTAACCTGGGACAGGTGCACACTGAAGCTTTCTTT. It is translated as CASSNLGQVHTEAFF.

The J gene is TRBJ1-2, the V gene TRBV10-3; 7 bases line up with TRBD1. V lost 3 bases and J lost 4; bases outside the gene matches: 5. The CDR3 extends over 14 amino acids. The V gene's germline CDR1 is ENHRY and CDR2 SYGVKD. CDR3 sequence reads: CAISEYRGSYGYTF. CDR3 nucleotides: TGTGCCATCAGTGAATACAGGGGAAGCTATGGCTACACCTTC.

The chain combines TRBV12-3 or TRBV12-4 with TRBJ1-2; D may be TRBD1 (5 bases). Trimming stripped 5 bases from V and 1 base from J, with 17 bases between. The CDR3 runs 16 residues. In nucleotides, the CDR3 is TGTGCCAGCAGTCTAGGGGTGGGGGAAATTAACTATGGCTACACCTTC. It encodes CASSLGVGEINYGYTF.

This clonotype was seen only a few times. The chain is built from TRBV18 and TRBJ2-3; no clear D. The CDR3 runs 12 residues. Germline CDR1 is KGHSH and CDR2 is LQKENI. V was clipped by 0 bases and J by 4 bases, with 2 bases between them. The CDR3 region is CASSPPSDTQYF. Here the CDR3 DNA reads TGTGCCAGCTCACCACCGTCAGATACGCAGTATTTT.

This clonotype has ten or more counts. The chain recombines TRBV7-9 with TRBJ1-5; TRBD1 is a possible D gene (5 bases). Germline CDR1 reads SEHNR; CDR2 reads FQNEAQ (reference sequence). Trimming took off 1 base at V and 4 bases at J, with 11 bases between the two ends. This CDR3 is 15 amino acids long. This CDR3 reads CASSLEGVGNQPQHF. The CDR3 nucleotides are TGTGCCAGCAGCTTAGAAGGGGTAGGGAATCAGCCCCAGCATTTT.

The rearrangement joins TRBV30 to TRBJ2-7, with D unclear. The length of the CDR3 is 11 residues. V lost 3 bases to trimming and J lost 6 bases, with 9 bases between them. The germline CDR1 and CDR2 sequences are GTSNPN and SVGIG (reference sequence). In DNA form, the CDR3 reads TGTGCCTGGAGCCAAGGAGCCGAGCAGTACTTC. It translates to CAWSQGAEQYF. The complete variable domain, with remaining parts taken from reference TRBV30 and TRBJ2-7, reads SQTIHQWPATLVQPVGSPLSLECTVEGTSNPNLYWYRQAAGRGLQLLFYSVGIGQISSEVPQNLSASRPQDRQFILSSKKLLLSDSGFYLCAWSQGAEQYFGPGTRLTVT.

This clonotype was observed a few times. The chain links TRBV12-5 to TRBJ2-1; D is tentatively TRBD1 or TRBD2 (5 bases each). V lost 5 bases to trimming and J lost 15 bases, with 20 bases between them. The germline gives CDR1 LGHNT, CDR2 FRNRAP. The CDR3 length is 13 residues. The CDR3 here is CASGTTGTPNAFF. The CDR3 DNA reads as TGTGCTAGTGGTACCACCGGGACCCCAAACGCGTTCTTC.

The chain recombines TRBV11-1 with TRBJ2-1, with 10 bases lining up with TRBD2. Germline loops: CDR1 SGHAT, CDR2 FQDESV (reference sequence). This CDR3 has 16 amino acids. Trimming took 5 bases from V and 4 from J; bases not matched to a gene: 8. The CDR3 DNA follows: TGTGCCAGCAGCCCCCTAGCGGGAGAGGATTACAATGAGCAGTTCTTC. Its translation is CASSPLAGEDYNEQFF.